The 12 T cell receptor beta chains listed next were all sequenced from one sample in a study of identical twins. MiXCR, run by TCRdb on the 5' RACE reads, gives a single entry per CDR3 protein. The table lists around 570,000 distinct CDR3 sequences, around 9.6% of them singletons. This sample was also put to use in a study of yellow fever vaccine responses in identical twins.

The sequencing input was PBMCs. Receptors originate from a woman younger than 30 in good health.

This clonotype was detected many times. The rearrangement uses TRBV20-1 and TRBJ2-3, with TRBD1 matching over 8 bases. The CDR3 covers 15 residues. CDR1 is DFQATT, CDR2 SNEGSKA, per germline (reference sequence). Unmatched junction bases numbered 7, after V lost 5 bases and J lost 0 bases. The CDR3 loop is CSASSDRASTDTQYF. The CDR3 DNA follows: TGCAGTGCTTCCTCGGACAGGGCCAGCACAGATACGCAGTATTTT.

This clonotype has a count of ten or more. This chain uses TRBV28 with TRBJ2-1, with 7 bases identical to TRBD2. The germline CDR1 and CDR2 sequences are MDHEN and SYDVKM. This CDR3 comprises 14 residues. Unmatched junction bases numbered 5, after V lost 5 bases and J lost 4 bases. The CDR3 bases are TGTGCCAGCAGTCCCGGGAGGACGTACAATGAGCAGTTCTTC. As protein: CASSPGRTYNEQFF.

The chain is built from TRBV12-3 or TRBV12-4 and TRBJ2-3, with 10 bases aligning to TRBD1. This CDR3 spans 16 amino acids. Trimming removed 1 base from V and 4 bases from J; junction bases left unmatched: 5. The CDR3 region is CASSLEMGQGSDTQYF. The CDR3 DNA sequence: TGTGCCAGCAGTTTAGAAATGGGACAGGGGTCAGATACGCAGTATTTT.

This clonotype was detected a few times. This chain connects TRBV5-6 to TRBJ2-5, with 7 bases that match TRBD1. This CDR3 contains 15 residues. V shed 2 bases and J 1 base; nucleotides not matched to a gene: 5. Germline CDR1 and CDR2: SGHDT and YYEEEE. Here the CDR3 DNA reads TGTGCCAGCAGCTTTAGACAGGGCCCCCAAGAGACCCAGTACTTC. It encodes CASSFRQGPQETQYF.

This clonotype was counted between two and nine times. The J gene is TRBJ2-5, the V gene TRBV27; possible D gene TRBD1, 5 bases. The CDR3 extends over 13 amino acids. Germline lookup yields CDR1 MNHEY and CDR2 SMNVEV (reference sequence). Trimming stripped 6 bases from V and 5 bases from J, with 13 bases between. The CDR3 nucleotides read TGTGCCAGCAGGGCCTGGCAGGGTGAGACCCAGTACTTC. This gives the protein CASRAWQGETQYF.

This clonotype was recorded a few times. The rearrangement links TRBV5-1 to TRBJ2-7; TRBD2 matches 8 bases. Germline-derived CDR1 and CDR2 are SGHRS and YFSETQ. V gave up 6 bases and J gave up 0 bases; unmatched junction bases: 8. The length of the CDR3 is 15 residues. The CDR3 loop reads CASNWASGPSYEQYF. Here the CDR3 DNA reads TGCGCCAGCAATTGGGCTAGCGGGCCCTCCTACGAGCAGTACTTC.

The rearrangement joins TRBV12-3 or TRBV12-4 to TRBJ2-5; 9 bases agree with TRBD1. V shed 7 bases and J 2 bases; nucleotides not matched to a gene: 11. The CDR3 length is 16 residues. The CDR3 spells CASIRGADRGQETQYF. The DNA of the CDR3 is TGTGCCAGCATCCGAGGGGCCGACAGGGGGCAAGAGACCCAGTACTTC.

This rearrangement joins TRBV29-1 to TRBJ1-5; 9 bases agree with TRBD1. V gave up 6 bases and J gave up 6 bases; unmatched junction bases: 3. This CDR3 spans 12 amino acids. The germline CDR1 and CDR2 sequences are SQVTM and ANQGSEA. CDR3 coding DNA: TGCAGCGTGGGACAGGGTAGTCAGCCCCAGCATTTT. It yields the protein CSVGQGSQPQHF.

This clonotype was recorded a few times. The gene calls are TRBV4-3 and TRBJ1-4, with D possibly TRBD1 on 6 matching bases. This CDR3 is 16 amino acids long. Trimming pared 1 base from V and 8 bases from J, leaving 17 bases between. Germline CDR1 is LGHNA and CDR2 is YSLEER. The chain's CDR3 is CASSQVHNRVGEKLFF. For the CDR3, the DNA is TGCGCCAGCAGCCAAGTACACAACAGGGTAGGAGAAAAACTGTTTTTT.

This clonotype turned up a few times. This chain uses TRBV6-4 with TRBJ1-1; the D is unclear. CDR3 length equals 13 residues. V lost 8 bases and J lost 0, with 10 bases in between. Germline assignment: CDR1 MRHNA and CDR2 SNTAGT. This chain's CDR3 is CASSVRMNTEAFF. In DNA, the CDR3 is TGTGCCAGCTCTGTCAGAATGAACACTGAAGCTTTCTTT.

This clonotype was seen a few times. CDR3 in amino acids: CASSRTSGGSDTQYF. CDR3 coding DNA: TGTGCCAGCAGCCGGACTAGCGGGGGATCAGATACGCAGTATTTT. V gene TRBV11-1 combines with J gene TRBJ2-3; 13 bases agree with TRBD2. J gave up 4 bases and V 5 bases, and 3 bases lay outside the gene matches. Germline V gene data show CDR1 as SGHAT and CDR2 as FQDESV (reference sequence). The CDR3 has 15 residues.

This clonotype occurred a few times. The rearrangement links TRBV5-6 to TRBJ2-7; the D gene could be TRBD1 or TRBD2 (5 bases each). The ends were cut back, 2 bases at V and 2 bases at J, with 11 bases in the middle. The germline gives CDR1 SGHDT, CDR2 YYEEEE. The CDR3 consists of 14 residues. CDR3 sequence: CASSFGTEPYEQYF. The CDR3, as DNA: TGTGCCAGCAGCTTCGGGACGGAACCCTACGAGCAGTACTTC. The entire variable domain, with the rest obtained from reference TRBV5-6 and TRBJ2-7, is as follows: DAGVTQSPTHLIKTRGQQVTLRCSPKSGHDTVSWYQQALGQGPQFIFQYYEEEERQRGNFPDRFSGHQFPNYSSELNVNALLLGDSALYLCASSFGTEPYEQYFGPGTRLTVT.